The sequence of this T cell receptor (beta chain) was determined in a study of blood T cell repertoires in COVID-19. The CDR3 runs to 14 residues. V lost 6 bases and J lost 3; bases outside the gene matches: 1. Germline loops: CDR1 MNHEY, CDR2 SVGEGT. Original data processing: Amplification of reference gene primers provided the estimated nucleated cell counts. The protocol was immunoSEQ multiplex PCR, while the TCRdb copy is restricted to in-frame clones and leaves out a portion. V and J calls and clone size come straight from that table; D and trimming were deduced from the DNA. The sample records 120,000 to 150,000 clones, about 85% being singletons. Participant ages covered about 18 to 100 years across 24 US areas. Researchers sorted participants into cohorts using their self-reported clinical history. Someone with COVID-19 had been met by exposed participants within 2 weeks before study entry.

Sequencing input: PBMCs or T cells enriched from blood (not recorded which). The chain carries TRBV6-2 or TRBV6-3 and TRBJ2-7, with 14 bases lining up with TRBD2. The TCR comes from a woman aged 40 to 49 who had been exposed to COVID-19. The CDR3 reads CASSGTSGSYEQYF. The CDR3 nucleotides read TGTGCCAGCAGCGGGACTAGCGGGAGCTACGAGCAGTACTTC.